The T cell receptor beta chain described here comes from a study of cytomegalovirus exposure and HLA in healthy donors. CDR1 and CDR2 (germline): SGDLS, YYNGEE. V lost 0 bases, J lost 1 base, and 13 bases lay in between. CDR3 size: 16 residues. Amplification used 60 Vbeta primers and 13 Jbeta primers. The table came from immunoSEQ multiplex PCR; TCRdb's copy has only in-frame clones and leaves some out. The table includes about 200,000 clones, roughly 85% detected once. The source is a woman aged 45-65 years in good health and CMV-seronegative. The sequencing input was PBMCs. The chain has TRBV9 and TRBJ1-1; no clear D gene. CDR3 DNA: TGTGCCAGCAGCGTAGCCGGCGGGGTCTCGAACACTGAAGCTTTCTTT. Encoded protein: CASSVAGGVSNTEAFF.